These 27 T cell receptor beta chains were all obtained from the same sample, sequenced in a study of blood T cell repertoires in COVID-19. Assay: immunoSEQ multiplex PCR; the TCRdb copy retains only in-frame clones and omits some. Of approximately 180,000 clones listed, 88% were seen once; the top ten hold approximately 4%. The material sequenced was peripheral blood. Every receptor here comes from a human donor in a cohort sampled during active COVID-19.

The rearrangement links TRBV5-4 to TRBJ1-1; perhaps TRBD1 as D (6 bases). Germline V gene lookup returns CDR1 SGHNT and CDR2 YYREEE (reference sequence). V lost 0 bases to trimming and J lost 0 bases, with 12 bases between them. This CDR3 contains 16 residues. CDR3: CASSLAVGGMNTEAFF. The CDR3 DNA reads as TGTGCCAGCAGCTTGGCCGTAGGGGGAATGAACACTGAAGCTTTCTTT.

The genes are TRBV19 and TRBJ1-6; D not resolved. CDR1 is LNHDA, CDR2 SQIVND, per germline (reference sequence). CDR3 length: 15 amino acids. V was trimmed by 5 bases and J by 8 bases, leaving 16 bases between them. CDR3 region: CASSSLEGLYSPLHF. CDR3 in DNA: TGTGCCAGTAGTTCTTTGGAGGGCTTATATTCACCCCTCCACTTT.

In this sample, this clone turned up once. The chain is built from TRBV7-9 and TRBJ2-5; 8 positions agree with TRBD2. The ends lost 0 bases at V and 5 bases at J; junction bases unmatched: 8. The CDR3 is 16 amino acids. Per germline, CDR1 SEHNR and CDR2 FQNEAQ (reference sequence). CDR3 protein: CASSLASAGGWETQYF. Written as DNA, the CDR3 is TGTGCCAGCAGCTTAGCCTCGGCGGGGGGTTGGGAGACCCAGTACTTC. Using reference TRBV7-9 and TRBJ2-5 for the parts outside the CDR3, the full variable domain is DTGVSQNPRHKITKRGQNVTFRCDPISEHNRLYWYRQTLGQGPEFLTYFQNEAQLEKSRLLSDRFSAERPKGSFSTLEIQRTEQGDSAMYLCASSLASAGGWETQYFGPGTRLLVL.

The chain links TRBV3-1 (or the pseudogene TRBV3-2) to TRBJ1-2; perhaps TRBD1 as D (5 bases). CDR1 is LGHDT and CDR2 is YNNKEL in the germline V gene (reference sequence). The CDR3 contains 18 residues. V lost 0 bases and J 4 bases, leaving 21 bases between the germline ends. CDR3 protein: CASSQERAGTRSTYGYTF. The CDR3 region has the DNA TGTGCCAGCAGCCAAGAAAGGGCAGGGACTAGGTCTACCTATGGCTACACCTTC.

The chain couples TRBV7-9 to TRBJ1-3; D unresolved. The CDR3 length is 15 residues. Trimming left V 2 bases short and J 2 bases short, with 10 bases between. Germline loops: CDR1 SEHNR, CDR2 FQNEAQ (reference sequence). In nucleotides, the CDR3 is TGTGCCAGCAGCTTACTGGGCCAGACTGGAAACACCATATATTTT. Amino acid sequence: CASSLLGQTGNTIYF.

The chain uses TRBV15 and TRBJ2-7; TRBD1 matches 10 bases. The CDR3 length is 16 residues. Germline CDR1 reads LNHNV; CDR2 reads YYDKDF (reference sequence). After removal of 3 bases from V and 4 bases from J, the junction contained 9 bases not matched to a gene. CDR3 coding DNA: TGTGCCACCAGCAGCCGACGGGACAGGGGTACGTACGAGCAGTACTTC. This gives the protein CATSSRRDRGTYEQYF. The full variable domain, its missing parts supplied by reference TRBV15 and TRBJ2-7, is DAMVIQNPRYQVTQFGKPVTLSCSQTLNHNVMYWYQQKSSQAPKLLFHYYDKDFNNEADTPDNFQSRRPNTSFCFLDIRSPGLGDTAMYLCATSSRRDRGTYEQYFGPGTRLTVT.

The V and J genes are TRBV25-1 and TRBJ2-4, with 10 bases that match TRBD2. CDR3 size: 18 residues. Germline values: CDR1 MGHDK, CDR2 SYGVNS. With 3 bases clipped from V and 6 bases from J, the junction kept 14 bases outside the gene matches. The CDR3 coding sequence is TGTGCCAGCAGTGATTCCCTTCGTGCGCTAGCGGGAGTAAACATTCAGTACTTC. Translated: CASSDSLRALAGVNIQYF.

The chain links TRBV19 to TRBJ2-1; 7 bases line up with TRBD1. Trimming at V came to 7 bases and at J to 5 bases, leaving 14 bases not matched to a gene. CDR1 and CDR2 (germline): LNHDA, SQIVND (reference sequence). The CDR3 loop spans 16 amino acids. The CDR3 is CASNSPAGQGDNEQFF. The CDR3 DNA reads TGTGCCAGTAACTCCCCCGCCGGGCAGGGGGACAATGAGCAGTTCTTC.

The chain employs TRBV28 and TRBJ2-7; TRBD1 matches at 9 bases. V shed 5 bases, J shed 4 bases, and the junction held 9 bases outside the gene matches. The CDR3 has 15 amino acids. Per germline, CDR1 MDHEN and CDR2 SYDVKM. CDR3 DNA: TGTGCCAGCAGTGGATCGGACAGGGGAGCATACGAGCAGTACTTC. Amino acid sequence: CASSGSDRGAYEQYF.

The chain carries TRBV10-3 and TRBJ2-7; perhaps TRBD1 as D (5 bases). Germline CDR1 ENHRY, CDR2 SYGVKD. The CDR3 runs 14 residues. Trimming pared 6 bases from V and 3 bases from J, leaving 15 bases between. CDR3 in DNA: TGTGCCATCAGGACCCAGGGTTTTGACTACGAGCAGTACTTC. Translated, it gives CAIRTQGFDYEQYF.

This sequence joins TRBV28 and TRBJ1-5; 8 bases match TRBD1. V shed 2 bases and J 7 bases; nucleotides not matched to a gene: 7. In germline, CDR1 is MDHEN, CDR2 SYDVKM. The CDR3 is made up of 15 amino acids. In DNA, the CDR3 is TGTGCCAGCAGTTTAGAAACAGGGGGACGGCAGCCCCAGCATTTT. Its protein product is CASSLETGGRQPQHF.

This rearrangement joins TRBV7-2 to TRBJ1-5; the D is unclear. The CDR3 contains 15 residues. V was pared by 2 bases and J by 0 bases, with 8 bases between. From germline, CDR1 is SGHTA and CDR2 FQGNSA. The CDR3: CASSLMGGSNQPQHF. CDR3 DNA: TGTGCCAGCAGCTTAATGGGAGGTAGCAATCAGCCCCAGCATTTT.

This clone was counted a single time. The V call is TRBV5-4, the J call TRBJ2-1; 11 nucleotides line up with TRBD2. CDR1 and CDR2 (germline): SGHNT, YYREEE (reference sequence). V dropped 4 bases and J dropped 5; count of bases not matched to a gene: 20. The CDR3 length is 20 residues. The CDR3 reads CASSPGTSGNLIPPHNEQFF. CDR3 DNA sequence: TGTGCCAGCAGCCCAGGGACTAGCGGAAATCTTATCCCTCCCCACAATGAGCAGTTCTTC.

This CDR3 reads CASSPGQASTNEKLFF. The CDR3 DNA follows: TGTGCCAGCAGCCCCGGACAGGCTTCAACTAATGAAAAACTGTTTTTT. The chain links TRBV5-4 to TRBJ1-4, with 7 nucleotides matching TRBD1. This CDR3 has 16 residues. The V segment lost 4 bases and the J segment 0 bases; nucleotides outside the gene matches: 6. CDR1 and CDR2 from the germline V gene are SGHNT and YYREEE (reference sequence).

V and J are TRBV4-3 and TRBJ1-1; weak D call: TRBD1 (5 bases). CDR3 length: 15 residues. The germline CDR1 and CDR2 sequences are LGHNA and YSLEER. Trimming removed 1 base from V and 2 bases from J, with 11 bases in between. The CDR3 sequence is CASSQVNQGNTEAFF. The CDR3 DNA sequence: TGCGCCAGCAGCCAAGTAAACCAGGGAAACACTGAAGCTTTCTTT.

This chain connects TRBV10-1 to TRBJ2-3; 7 nucleotides line up with TRBD2. The CDR3 is made up of 14 amino acids. Germline V gene lookup returns CDR1 WNHNN and CDR2 SYGVQD (reference sequence). V lost 2 bases and J lost 11; bases outside the gene matches: 10. The CDR3 is CASSETLAAGVQYF. CDR3 DNA: TGCGCCAGCAGTGAGACCCTAGCGGCCGGGGTGCAGTATTTT.

The V gene is TRBV7-9, the J gene TRBJ2-3, with TRBD1 matching 7 bases. This CDR3 spans 14 amino acids. CDR1 SEHNR and CDR2 FQNEAQ come from the germline V gene (reference sequence). V was pared by 4 bases and J by 3 bases, with 4 bases of the junction left unmatched. The CDR3 DNA reads TGTGCCAGCAGCTGGGGACAGAAAACAGATACGCAGTATTTT. The encoded protein is CASSWGQKTDTQYF.

The chain combines TRBV19 with TRBJ2-1, with a tentative D call TRBD1 (6 bases). The germline gives CDR1 LNHDA, CDR2 SQIVND (reference sequence). The CDR3 sequence is 17 residues long. V was shortened by 5 bases and J by 1 base, with 18 bases between the two germline ends. CDR3 nucleotide sequence: TGTGCCAGTAGTGCCTTCACCACAGGGTTTTCCTACAATGAGCAGTTCTTC. Residues: CASSAFTTGFSYNEQFF.

As to this clone: The same CDR3 also results from other DNA sequences found in this sample. The J gene is TRBJ2-3, the V gene TRBV5-1; 8 bases match TRBD1. This CDR3 is built from 15 residues. CDR1 is SGHRS, CDR2 YFSETQ, per germline. V lost 4 bases, J lost 2 bases, and 6 bases stayed unmatched. CDR3 residues: CASSLGQGYTDTQYF. CDR3 nucleotide sequence: TGCGCCAGCAGCCTAGGACAGGGCTACACAGATACGCAGTATTTT.

This rearrangement joins TRBV9 to TRBJ2-3; tentative D call: TRBD1 (6 bases). From germline, CDR1 is SGDLS and CDR2 YYNGEE. CDR3 length equals 14 residues. Trimming shortened V by 4 bases and J by 5 bases, and 14 bases separated the two germline ends. CDR3 DNA sequence: TGTGCCAGCAGCCCACAGGGATGGGGAGATACGCAGTATTTT. It is translated as CASSPQGWGDTQYF.

This chain connects TRBV11-2 to TRBJ2-3; 7 bases map to TRBD2. The CDR3 covers 14 residues. Germline loops: CDR1 SGHAT, CDR2 FQNNGV. Unmatched junction bases numbered 6, after V lost 5 bases and J lost 4 bases. CDR3 in DNA: TGTGCCAGCAGCCCCAGACTAGCCTCAGATACGCAGTATTTT. This codes for CASSPRLASDTQYF. Full variable domain (rest looked up from reference TRBV11-2 and TRBJ2-3): EAGVAQSPRYKIIEKRQSVAFWCNPISGHATLYWYQQILGQGPKLLIQFQNNGVVDDSQLPKDRFSAERLKGVDSTLKIQPAKLEDSAVYLCASSPRLASDTQYFGPGTRLTVL.

The genes are TRBV7-8 and TRBJ2-1; 11 bases are a match to TRBD2. This CDR3 spans 17 amino acids. V trimming: 1 base; J trimming: 3 bases; junction bases outside the gene matches: 5. Germline loops: CDR1 SGHVS, CDR2 FQNEAQ. CDR3: CASSLVFSGGGYNEQFF. The CDR3 region has the DNA TGTGCCAGCAGCTTAGTTTTTAGCGGGGGGGGCTACAATGAGCAGTTCTTC.

This clone was detected only once. The gene calls are TRBV6-6 and TRBJ1-1, with D possibly TRBD1 on 6 matching bases. The CDR3 sequence is 14 residues long. Per the germline V gene, CDR1 is MNHNY and CDR2 is SVGAGI (reference sequence). Between the trimmed V and J ends, which lost 6 bases and 1 base, there was a span of 12 bases. The CDR3 DNA reads as TGTGCCAGCAGCCCCGGGACACGGAACACTGAAGCTTTCTTT. Protein product: CASSPGTRNTEAFF.

This chain joins TRBV19 and TRBJ2-3, with 7 positions matching TRBD2. Germline V CDR1 and CDR2: LNHDA, SQIVND (reference sequence). The CDR3 covers 15 residues. V lost 2 bases and J lost 5; bases outside the gene matches: 7. CDR3: CASSIRGTIGDTQYF. The CDR3 DNA reads as TGTGCCAGTAGTATACGGGGGACTATTGGAGATACGCAGTATTTT.

This clone has only one observation. V usage is TRBV5-1 and J usage is TRBJ2-6, with 7 bases identical to TRBD1. Losses at the gene ends were 1 base for V and 4 bases for J; bases not matched to a gene: 2. The germline V gene has CDR1 SGHRS and CDR2 YFSETQ. The CDR3 runs to 15 residues. CDR3 in amino acids: CASSLTGDGANVLTF. CDR3 sequence (DNA): TGCGCCAGCAGCTTGACAGGGGACGGGGCCAACGTCCTGACTTTC.

In DNA, the CDR3 is TGTGCCAGCAGCTTGGACGGCTACGAGCAGTACTTC. Its translation: CASSLDGYEQYF. V and J are TRBV5-4 and TRBJ2-7; D gene unclear. Germline CDR1 SGHNT, CDR2 YYREEE (reference sequence). CDR3 length: 12 amino acids. V lost 0 bases to trimming and J lost 3 bases, with 4 bases between them.

The gene calls are TRBV6-2 or TRBV6-3 and TRBJ1-5; TRBD1 agrees at 8 bases. The CDR3 contains 15 residues. Trimming at V came to 4 bases and at J to 2 bases, leaving 4 bases not matched to a gene. The V gene's germline CDR1 is MNHEY and CDR2 SVGEGT. The CDR3 DNA reads as TGTGCCAGCAGTTCCGACAGGGGTGGCAATCAGCCCCAGCATTTT. Translation gives CASSSDRGGNQPQHF.